The clone carrying this T cell receptor beta chain was detected only once. Its target is unknown. The sample originates from a study of a mutant IDH1 vaccine in newly diagnosed glioma. Study background: There were eight vaccinations for patients, given in weeks 1, 3, 5, 7, 11, 15, 19 and 23. The treated group averaged approximately 42 years old and was around 62% male, roughly 38% female. Patients previously underwent radiotherapy, temozolomide, or both, and most underwent both.

Time point: week 23, last vaccination. Topical imiquimod was applied with each vaccine dose, which held 300 ug of mutant IDH1 20-mer peptide. Donors' newly diagnosed IDH1-mutant WHO grade 3 or 4 astrocytomas lacked nuclear ATRX. The CDR3 spans 15 residues. The V and J ends lost 6 bases and 3 bases, in that order; junction bases with no gene match: 5. CDR1 and CDR2 (germline): SGHTA, FQGNSA. Here immunoSEQ multiplex PCR was the method, and the copy in TCRdb shows in-frame clones only, minus some. The data show around 76,000 clones, 85% seen once. V is TRBV7-2 and J is TRBJ2-2, with 9 positions matching TRBD1. Sequenced here: PBMCs, sampled from a glioma patient whose treatment included an IDH1 peptide vaccine. This TCR derives from a woman aged 50 to 60 with glioma. CDR3 sequence (DNA): TGTGCCAGCAGTTACAGGACAGGGGACACCGGGGAGCTGTTTTTT. This encodes CASSYRTGDTGELFF.